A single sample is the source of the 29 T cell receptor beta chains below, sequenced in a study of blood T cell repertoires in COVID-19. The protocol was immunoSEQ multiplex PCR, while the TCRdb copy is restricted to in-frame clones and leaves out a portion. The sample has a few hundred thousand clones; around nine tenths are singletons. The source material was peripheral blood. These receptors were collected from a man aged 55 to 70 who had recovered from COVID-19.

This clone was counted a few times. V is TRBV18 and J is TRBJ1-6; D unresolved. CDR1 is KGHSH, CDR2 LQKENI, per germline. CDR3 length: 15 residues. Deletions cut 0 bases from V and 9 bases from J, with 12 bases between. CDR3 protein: CASSPPTAGGSPLHF. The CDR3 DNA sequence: TGTGCCAGCTCACCACCGACGGCAGGAGGTTCACCCCTCCACTTT.

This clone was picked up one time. The chain's CDR3 is CASSTGLAGSQETQYF. Written as DNA, the CDR3 is TGTGCCAGTAGTACCGGCTTAGCGGGGAGCCAAGAGACCCAGTACTTC. The chain uses TRBV19 and TRBJ2-5; TRBD2 matches at 8 bases. CDR1 LNHDA and CDR2 SQIVND come from the germline V gene (reference sequence). V shed 4 bases and J 1 base; nucleotides not matched to a gene: 8. CDR3 length: 16 residues.

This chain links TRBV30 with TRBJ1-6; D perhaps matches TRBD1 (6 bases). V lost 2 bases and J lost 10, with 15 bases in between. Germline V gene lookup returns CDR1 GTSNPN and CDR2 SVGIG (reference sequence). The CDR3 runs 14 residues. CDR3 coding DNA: TGTGCCTGGAGTACAGGGTTAGTGGGATCACCCCTCCACTTT. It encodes CAWSTGLVGSPLHF.

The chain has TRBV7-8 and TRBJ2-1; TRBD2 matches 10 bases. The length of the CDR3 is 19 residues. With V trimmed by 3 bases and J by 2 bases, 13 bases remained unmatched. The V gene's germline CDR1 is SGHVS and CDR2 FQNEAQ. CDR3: CASSLVQSSGSFPYNEQFF. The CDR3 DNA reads TGTGCCAGCAGCTTGGTCCAGTCTAGCGGGAGTTTCCCCTACAATGAGCAGTTCTTC.

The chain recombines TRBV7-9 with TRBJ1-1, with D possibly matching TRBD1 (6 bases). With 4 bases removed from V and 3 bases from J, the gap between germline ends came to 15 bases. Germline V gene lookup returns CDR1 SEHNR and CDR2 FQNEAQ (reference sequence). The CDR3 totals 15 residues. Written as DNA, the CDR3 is TGTGCCAGCAGCTCTTCCCGGACAGCCGACACTGAAGCTTTCTTT. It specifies CASSSSRTADTEAFF. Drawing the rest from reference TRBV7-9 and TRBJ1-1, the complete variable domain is DTGVSQNPRHKITKRGQNVTFRCDPISEHNRLYWYRQTLGQGPEFLTYFQNEAQLEKSRLLSDRFSAERPKGSFSTLEIQRTEQGDSAMYLCASSSSRTADTEAFFGQGTRLTVV.

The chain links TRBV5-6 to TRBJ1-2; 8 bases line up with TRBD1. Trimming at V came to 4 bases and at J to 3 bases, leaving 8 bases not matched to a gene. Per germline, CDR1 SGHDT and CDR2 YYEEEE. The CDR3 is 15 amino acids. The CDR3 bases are TGTGCCAGCAGCCGATTCGAACAGGGGGACTATGGCTACACCTTC. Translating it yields CASSRFEQGDYGYTF.

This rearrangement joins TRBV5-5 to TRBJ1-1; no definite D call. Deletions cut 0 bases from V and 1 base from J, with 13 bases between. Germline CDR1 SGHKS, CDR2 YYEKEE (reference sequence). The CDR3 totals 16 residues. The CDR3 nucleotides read TGTGCCAGCAGCTTGGAGTCAGGCTTTAAGAACACTGAAGCTTTCTTT. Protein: CASSLESGFKNTEAFF.

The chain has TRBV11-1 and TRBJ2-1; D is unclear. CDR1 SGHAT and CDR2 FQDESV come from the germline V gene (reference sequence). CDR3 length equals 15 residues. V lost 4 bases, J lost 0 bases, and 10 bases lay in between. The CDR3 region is CASSSDSISYNEQFF. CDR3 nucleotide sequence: TGTGCCAGCAGCTCTGACTCCATCTCCTACAATGAGCAGTTCTTC.

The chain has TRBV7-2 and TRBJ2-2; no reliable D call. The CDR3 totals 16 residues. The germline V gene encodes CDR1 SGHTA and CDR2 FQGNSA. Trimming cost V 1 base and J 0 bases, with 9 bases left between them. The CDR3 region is CASSLVAPSNTGELFF. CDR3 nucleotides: TGTGCCAGCAGCTTAGTGGCACCCTCGAACACCGGGGAGCTGTTTTTT.

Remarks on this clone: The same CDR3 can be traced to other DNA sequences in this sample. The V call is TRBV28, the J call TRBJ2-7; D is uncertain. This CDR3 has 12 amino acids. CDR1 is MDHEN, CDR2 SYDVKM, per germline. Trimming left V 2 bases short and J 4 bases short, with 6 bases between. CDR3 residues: CASSLRYYEQYF. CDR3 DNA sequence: TGTGCCAGCAGTTTACGGTATTACGAGCAGTACTTC.

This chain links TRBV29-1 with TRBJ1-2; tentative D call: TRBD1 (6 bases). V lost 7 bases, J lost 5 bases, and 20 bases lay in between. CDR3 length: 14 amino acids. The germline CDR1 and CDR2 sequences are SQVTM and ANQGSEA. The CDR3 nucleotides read TGCAGCGCGAGGGACACCTCTGGGGGATATGGCTACACCTTC. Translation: CSARDTSGGYGYTF.

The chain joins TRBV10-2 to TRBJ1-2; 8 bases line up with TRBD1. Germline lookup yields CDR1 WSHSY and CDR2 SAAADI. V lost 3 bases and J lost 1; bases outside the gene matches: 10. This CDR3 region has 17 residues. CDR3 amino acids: CASSDRGRRPLNYGYTF. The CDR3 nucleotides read TGCGCCAGCAGTGACAGGGGGCGAAGACCACTTAACTATGGCTACACCTTC.

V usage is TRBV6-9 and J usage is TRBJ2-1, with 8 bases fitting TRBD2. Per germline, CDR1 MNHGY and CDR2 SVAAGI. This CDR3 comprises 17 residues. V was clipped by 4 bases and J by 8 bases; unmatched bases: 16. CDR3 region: CASSFSSGPTYGDEQFF. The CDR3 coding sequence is TGTGCCAGCAGTTTCTCTAGCGGGCCTACCTATGGCGATGAGCAGTTCTTC.

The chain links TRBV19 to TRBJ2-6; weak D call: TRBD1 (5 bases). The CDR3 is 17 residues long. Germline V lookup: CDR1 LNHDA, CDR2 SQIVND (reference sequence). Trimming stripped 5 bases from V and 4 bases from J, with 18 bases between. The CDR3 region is CASSVTGARSGANVLTF. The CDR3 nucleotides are TGTGCCAGTAGTGTCACAGGAGCCCGCTCGGGGGCCAACGTCCTGACTTTC.

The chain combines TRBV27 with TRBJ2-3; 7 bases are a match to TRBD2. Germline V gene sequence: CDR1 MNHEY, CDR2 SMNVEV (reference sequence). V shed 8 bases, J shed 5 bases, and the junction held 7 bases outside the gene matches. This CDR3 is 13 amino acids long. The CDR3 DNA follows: TGTGCCAGCCGGCTAGGGAGGGGAGATACGCAGTATTTT. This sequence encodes CASRLGRGDTQYF.

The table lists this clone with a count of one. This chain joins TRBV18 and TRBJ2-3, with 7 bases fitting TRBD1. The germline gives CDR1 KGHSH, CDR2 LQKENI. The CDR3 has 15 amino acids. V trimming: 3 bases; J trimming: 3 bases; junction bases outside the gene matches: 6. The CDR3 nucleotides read TGTGCCAGCTCACCGCCCTACAGGGGTACAGATACGCAGTATTTT. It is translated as CASSPPYRGTDTQYF.

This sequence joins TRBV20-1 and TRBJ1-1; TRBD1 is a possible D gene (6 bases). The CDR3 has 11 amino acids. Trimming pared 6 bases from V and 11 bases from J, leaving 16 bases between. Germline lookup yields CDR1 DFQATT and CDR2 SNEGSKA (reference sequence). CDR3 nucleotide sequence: TGCAGTGCCCCCTGGGGGGGGCATGCTTTCTTT. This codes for CSAPWGGHAFF.

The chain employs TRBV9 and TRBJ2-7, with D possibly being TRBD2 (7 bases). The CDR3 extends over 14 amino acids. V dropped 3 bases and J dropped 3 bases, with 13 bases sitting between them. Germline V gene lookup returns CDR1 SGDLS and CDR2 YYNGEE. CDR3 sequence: CASSEGGPDYEQYF. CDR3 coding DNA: TGTGCCAGCAGCGAGGGGGGGCCGGACTACGAGCAGTACTTC.

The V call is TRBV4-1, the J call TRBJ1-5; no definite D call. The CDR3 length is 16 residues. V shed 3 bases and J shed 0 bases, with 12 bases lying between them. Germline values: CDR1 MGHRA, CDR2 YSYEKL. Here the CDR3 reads CASSHPPRDSNQPQHF. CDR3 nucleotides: TGCGCCAGCAGCCATCCCCCGAGGGATAGCAATCAGCCCCAGCATTTT.

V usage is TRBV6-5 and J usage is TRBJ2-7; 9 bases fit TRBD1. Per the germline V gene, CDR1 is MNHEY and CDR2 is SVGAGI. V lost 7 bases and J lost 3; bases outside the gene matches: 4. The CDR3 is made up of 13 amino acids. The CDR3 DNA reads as TGTGCCAGCAACGACAGGGGGGACTACGAGCAGTACTTC. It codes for CASNDRGDYEQYF.

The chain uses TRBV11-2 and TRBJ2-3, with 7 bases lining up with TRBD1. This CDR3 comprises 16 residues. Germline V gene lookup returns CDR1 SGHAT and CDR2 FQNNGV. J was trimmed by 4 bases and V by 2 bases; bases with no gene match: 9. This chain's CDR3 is CASSLWGTALPDTQYF. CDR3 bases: TGTGCCAGCAGCTTATGGGGGACAGCCCTCCCAGATACGCAGTATTTT.

Here the CDR3 reads CASSDYWGSGGNTEAFF. The CDR3 DNA sequence: TGTGCCAGCAGTGACTATTGGGGAAGTGGAGGGAACACTGAAGCTTTCTTT. This chain joins TRBV6-1 and TRBJ1-1; D is undetermined. The CDR3 covers 17 residues. The V end lost 3 bases, the J end lost 1 base, and 18 bases lay between the germline ends. Germline CDR1 and CDR2: MNHNS and SASEGT.

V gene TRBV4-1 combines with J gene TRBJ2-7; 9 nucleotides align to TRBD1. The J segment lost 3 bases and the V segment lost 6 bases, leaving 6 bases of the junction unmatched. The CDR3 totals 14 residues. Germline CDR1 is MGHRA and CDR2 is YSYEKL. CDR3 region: CASRQGAGGYEQYF. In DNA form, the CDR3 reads TGCGCCAGCAGACAGGGGGCAGGGGGCTACGAGCAGTACTTC.

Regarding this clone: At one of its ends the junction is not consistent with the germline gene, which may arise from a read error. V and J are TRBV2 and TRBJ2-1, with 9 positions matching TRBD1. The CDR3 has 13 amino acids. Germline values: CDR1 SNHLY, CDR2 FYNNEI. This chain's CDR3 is CASSGTGGPDALF. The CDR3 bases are TGTGCCAGCAGTGGAACAGGGGGCCCCGACGCACTCTTC.

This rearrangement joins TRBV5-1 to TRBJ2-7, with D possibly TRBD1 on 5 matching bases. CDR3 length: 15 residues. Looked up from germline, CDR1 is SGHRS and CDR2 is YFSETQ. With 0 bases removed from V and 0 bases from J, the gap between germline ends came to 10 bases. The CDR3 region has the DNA TGCGCCAGCAGCTTGGAGTTCGACAGCTCCTACGAGCAGTACTTC. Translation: CASSLEFDSSYEQYF. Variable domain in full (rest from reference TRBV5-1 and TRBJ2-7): KAGVTQTPRYLIKTRGQQVTLSCSPISGHRSVSWYQQTPGQGLQFLFEYFSETQRNKGNFPGRFSGRQFSNSRSEMNVSTLELGDSALYLCASSLEFDSSYEQYFGPGTRLTVT.

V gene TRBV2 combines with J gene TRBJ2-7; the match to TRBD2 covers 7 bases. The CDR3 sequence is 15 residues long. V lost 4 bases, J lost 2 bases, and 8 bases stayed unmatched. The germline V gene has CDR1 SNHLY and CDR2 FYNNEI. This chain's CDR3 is CASSASGEGPYEQYF. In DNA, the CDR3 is TGTGCCAGCAGTGCCAGCGGGGAGGGCCCCTACGAGCAGTACTTC. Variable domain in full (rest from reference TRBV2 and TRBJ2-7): EPEVTQTPSHQVTQMGQEVILRCVPISNHLYFYWYRQILGQKVEFLVSFYNNEISEKSEIFDDQFSVERPDGSNFTLKIRSTKLEDSAMYFCASSASGEGPYEQYFGPGTRLTVT.

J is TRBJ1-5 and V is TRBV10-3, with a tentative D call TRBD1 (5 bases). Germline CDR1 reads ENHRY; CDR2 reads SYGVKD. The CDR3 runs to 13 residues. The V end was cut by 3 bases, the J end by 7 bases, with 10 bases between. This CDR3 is CAISERGGQPQHF. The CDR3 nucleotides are TGTGCCATCAGTGAAAGGGGTGGGCAGCCCCAGCATTTT.

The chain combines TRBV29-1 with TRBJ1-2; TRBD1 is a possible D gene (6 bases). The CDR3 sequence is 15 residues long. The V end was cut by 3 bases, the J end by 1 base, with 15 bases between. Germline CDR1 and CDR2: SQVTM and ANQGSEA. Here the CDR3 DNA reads TGCAGCGTTGACTGGTGGGGGCAGAGTAACTATGGCTACACCTTC. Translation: CSVDWWGQSNYGYTF. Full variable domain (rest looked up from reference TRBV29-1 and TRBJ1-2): SAVISQKPSRDICQRGTSLTIQCQVDSQVTMMFWYRQQPGQSLTLIATANQGSEATYESGFVIDKFPISRPNLTFSTLTVSNMSPEDSSIYLCSVDWWGQSNYGYTFGSGTRLTVV.

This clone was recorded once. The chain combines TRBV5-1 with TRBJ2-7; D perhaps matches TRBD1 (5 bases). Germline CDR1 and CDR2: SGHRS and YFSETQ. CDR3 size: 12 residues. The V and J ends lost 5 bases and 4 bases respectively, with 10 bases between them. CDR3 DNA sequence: TGCGCCAGCAGTCAACCAGGGTACGAGCAGTACTTC. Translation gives CASSQPGYEQYF.